A selection of T cell receptor beta chains follows, all from one sample in a study of OX40 agonist ivuxolimab in advanced cancers. Assay: immunoSEQ multiplex PCR; the TCRdb copy retains only in-frame clones and omits some. The sample consists of tens of thousands of clones, around 84% of them appearing once. This specimen was CD4+ or CD8+ T cells sorted from blood, taken in a trial of the OX40 agonist ivuxolimab. Receptors originate from an adult with an advanced solid tumor such as melanoma, head and neck, liver or kidney cancer. Each CDR3 is given with its conserved first and last residue. Fields, in order: V gene, J gene, D gene, clone size, CDR3 DNA, CDR3 protein. A D gene is named only where the DNA matches it firmly. Part of the rows lack a size; the others show once, few, many or a class for expanded clones.

TRBV29-1	TRBJ2-7	.	once	TGCAGCGTTAAAGCCGGGACGGGGTACTACGAGCAGTACTTC	CSVKAGTGYYEQYF
TRBV19	TRBJ1-5	TRBD1	.	TGTGCCAGTAGTATTTTGGACAGGGCCAATCAGCCCCAGCATTTT	CASSILDRANQPQHF
TRBV2	TRBJ2-7	.	.	TGTGCCAGCAGTGAAGCTGGATACGAGCAGTACTTC	CASSEAGYEQYF
TRBV28	TRBJ1-1	.	.	TGTGCCAGCAGTTTGTGGGCCGCTGAAGCTTTCTTT	CASSLWAAEAFF
TRBV28	TRBJ2-4	.	.	TGTGCCAGCAGTGTGCAGGGCTCTCGGGACTTC	CASSVQGSRDF
TRBV9	TRBJ2-3	.	.	TGTGCCAGCAGCGTAGAATTAGCGGATACAGATACGCAGTATTTT	CASSVELADTDTQYF
TRBV28	TRBJ1-2	.	.	TGTGCCAGCAGCATTCTTTCGTTAGCCTATGGCTACACCTTC	CASSILSLAYGYTF
TRBV4-3	TRBJ2-7	TRBD1	.	TGCGCCAGCAGCCCCGGACAGGGGGCATCCTACGAGCAGTACTTC	CASSPGQGASYEQYF
TRBV11-2	TRBJ1-2	.	.	TGTGCCAGCAGCCTTACTAGGACTAACTATGGCTACACCTTC	CASSLTRTNYGYTF
TRBV19	TRBJ2-3	.	.	TGTGCCAGTAGTATAGGGGGTCAAACCACAGATACGCAGTATTTT	CASSIGGQTTDTQYF
TRBV19	TRBJ2-1	.	.	TGTGCCAGTAGTATTCAGCTCCGCAAGGAGCAGTTCTTC	CASSIQLRKEQFF